Below are 21 T cell receptor beta chains sequenced from a single sample in a study of T cell repertoires in cytomegalovirus infection. TCRdb used MiXCR to reprocess the reads, holding one entry per CDR3 protein. The table records under 95,000 distinct CDR3 sequences, more than 40% of them present only once. For these TCRs, the target antigens are not known. The sample was CD8+ T cells from cultured PBMCs, taken from culture after CMV antigen stimulation. These receptors were taken from a human donor in good health (CMV status not recorded). Some clones in this sample may be carry-over from other donors' samples.

The rearrangement joins TRBV7-3 to TRBJ1-4, with D maybe TRBD1 (5 bases). V was shortened by 2 bases and J by 2 bases, with 9 bases between the two germline ends. The CDR3 runs to 15 residues. In germline, CDR1 is SGHTA, CDR2 FQGTGA. CDR3 nucleotide sequence: TGTGCCAGCAGCTTAGTCAGGGAGACTAATGAAAAACTGTTTTTT. Protein: CASSLVRETNEKLFF.

The V and J genes are TRBV4-1 and TRBJ2-2; 8 bases are shared with TRBD2. The J segment lost 1 base and the V segment lost 4 bases, leaving 11 bases of the junction unmatched. Germline V gives CDR1 MGHRA, CDR2 YSYEKL. The CDR3 is 18 residues long. CDR3 DNA: TGCGCCAGCAGCCTAAGCGTTAGCGGGAAGCTGAACACCGGGGAGCTGTTTTTT. Protein: CASSLSVSGKLNTGELFF.

The genes are TRBV7-2 and TRBJ2-7, with TRBD2 matching 9 bases. V shed 3 bases and J 2 bases; nucleotides not matched to a gene: 2. CDR3 length: 14 residues. The V gene's germline CDR1 is SGHTA and CDR2 FQGNSA. This CDR3 reads CASSLTSGPYEQYF. CDR3 DNA sequence: TGTGCCAGCAGCTTGACTAGCGGCCCCTACGAGCAGTACTTC.

This clonotype showed up just a few times. V is TRBV24-1 and J is TRBJ1-5, with TRBD1 matching 11 bases. CDR3 length: 16 amino acids. The J segment lost 5 bases and the V segment lost 3 bases, leaving 5 bases of the junction unmatched. CDR1 and CDR2 from the germline V gene are KGHDR and SFDVKD. The chain's CDR3 is CATSDPGQGADQPQHF. CDR3 nucleotides: TGTGCCACCAGTGATCCTGGACAGGGGGCCGATCAGCCCCAGCATTTT.

This chain uses TRBV27 with TRBJ1-4, with D possibly TRBD1 on 6 matching bases. The CDR3 runs to 15 residues. Germline values: CDR1 MNHEY, CDR2 SMNVEV (reference sequence). Trimming shortened V by 5 bases and J by 8 bases, and 18 bases separated the two germline ends. This CDR3 is CASSLPTGLGEKLFF. CDR3 bases: TGTGCCAGCAGTCTCCCAACAGGGTTGGGAGAAAAACTGTTTTTT.

The count of this clonotype is one. J is TRBJ2-7 and V is TRBV27; D not certain. Germline loops: CDR1 MNHEY, CDR2 SMNVEV (reference sequence). This CDR3 is built from 15 residues. Trimming pared 4 bases from V and 5 bases from J, leaving 18 bases between. CDR3 sequence (DNA): TGTGCCAGCAGTTCCGCGACCGGTAGTCGCCACGAGCAGTACTTC. Protein sequence: CASSSATGSRHEQYF.

V usage is TRBV29-1 and J usage is TRBJ1-4; TRBD1 agrees at 9 bases. V lost 6 bases and J lost 2; bases outside the gene matches: 4. This CDR3 contains 14 residues. Germline CDR1 and CDR2: SQVTM and ANQGSEA. For the CDR3, the DNA is TGCAGCGTGGCCGGGACAGGGACTAATGAAAAACTGTTTTTT. Translated, it gives CSVAGTGTNEKLFF.

The chain uses TRBV6-6 and TRBJ2-7; 7 nucleotides match TRBD1. Trimming cost V 4 bases and J 2 bases; bases outside gene matches: 5. CDR3 length: 14 residues. Germline CDR1 reads MNHNY; CDR2 reads SVGAGI (reference sequence). The CDR3 DNA sequence: TGTGCCAGCAGTTCGGGACAGCGAGCCTACGAGCAGTACTTC. It specifies CASSSGQRAYEQYF.

The rearrangement joins TRBV7-9 to TRBJ2-3; 7 nucleotides line up with TRBD1. The CDR3 contains 17 residues. Per germline, CDR1 SEHNR and CDR2 FQNEAQ (reference sequence). The V segment lost 4 bases and the J segment 2 bases; nucleotides outside the gene matches: 12. The CDR3 DNA is TGTGCCAGCAGCTCTGGGATCGGACAGGTCCCCACAGATACGCAGTATTTT. Translation: CASSSGIGQVPTDTQYF.

This sequence joins TRBV7-3 and TRBJ1-1; D call uncertain. Trimming cost V 7 bases and J 4 bases, with 13 bases left between them. The germline CDR1 and CDR2 sequences are SGHTA and FQGTGA. The CDR3 extends over 13 amino acids. This CDR3 reads CASTLDGGTEAFF. CDR3 nucleotide sequence: TGTGCCAGCACCCTAGACGGCGGCACTGAAGCTTTCTTT. Combining the CDR3 with reference TRBV7-3 and TRBJ1-1 gives the whole variable domain GAGVSQTPSNKVTEKGKYVELRCDPISGHTALYWYRQSLGQGPEFLIYFQGTGAADDSGLPNDRFFAVRPEGSVSTLKIQRTERGDSAVYLCASTLDGGTEAFFGQGTRLTVV.

The CDR3 region has the DNA TGTGCCAGCAGCCAAGATAGGTGGACCCCCACAGATACGCAGTATTTT. Protein sequence: CASSQDRWTPTDTQYF. The V and J genes are TRBV14 and TRBJ2-3; no reliable D call. The CDR3 covers 16 residues. Trimming took 0 bases from V and 2 from J, leaving 12 bases between them. Germline V gives CDR1 SGHDN, CDR2 FVKESK.

The J gene is TRBJ1-1, the V gene TRBV6-1; possible D gene TRBD1, 6 bases. CDR3 length: 16 residues. Trimming cost V 1 base and J 2 bases, with 14 bases left between them. Per germline, CDR1 MNHNS and CDR2 SASEGT. As DNA, the CDR3 is TGTGCCAGCAGTGAAGGAACAGGGCACTCCAACACTGAAGCTTTCTTT. It translates to CASSEGTGHSNTEAFF.

The rearrangement joins TRBV28 to TRBJ2-1, with 10 bases that match TRBD2. The CDR3 runs 16 residues. The V segment lost 5 bases and the J segment 4 bases; nucleotides outside the gene matches: 8. Germline V gene sequence: CDR1 MDHEN, CDR2 SYDVKM. DNA for the CDR3: TGTGCCAGCAGTCCACCCCTAGCGGGAGAGTACAATGAGCAGTTCTTC. Amino acid sequence: CASSPPLAGEYNEQFF.

The chain joins TRBV10-3 to TRBJ2-5; 11 nucleotides match TRBD2. The V segment lost 6 bases and the J segment 5 bases; nucleotides outside the gene matches: 11. This CDR3 spans 16 amino acids. Per germline, CDR1 ENHRY and CDR2 SYGVKD. The CDR3 loop is CAISLLAGEAGETQYF. The CDR3 nucleotides read TGTGCCATCAGCCTACTAGCGGGGGAAGCGGGGGAGACCCAGTACTTC.

V and J are TRBV6-1 and TRBJ1-3, with no clear D. Germline values: CDR1 MNHNS, CDR2 SASEGT. Deletions cut 8 bases from V and 8 bases from J, with 19 bases between. There are 14 residues in the CDR3. For the CDR3, the DNA is TGTGCCAGCCCCCGCTACCCCGGGGAAGACACCATATATTTT. The encoded protein is CASPRYPGEDTIYF.

In this sample, this clonotype turned up a few times. The V call is TRBV27, the J call TRBJ1-1; 8 bases align to TRBD1. The CDR3 runs to 14 residues. CDR1 is MNHEY, CDR2 SMNVEV, per germline (reference sequence). The junction had 8 bases not matched to a gene; V was cut back by 8 bases and J by 3 bases. CDR3 bases: TGTGCCAGCCGACAGGGGAGTTTGGACACTGAAGCTTTCTTT. Protein product: CASRQGSLDTEAFF.

The chain links TRBV9 to TRBJ2-5; D might be TRBD2 (5 bases). Germline CDR1 reads SGDLS; CDR2 reads YYNGEE. Trimming left V 4 bases short and J 1 base short, with 17 bases between. The CDR3 is made up of 16 amino acids. In DNA form, the CDR3 reads TGTGCCAGCAGCTTACTGGGCTCTCGGGGCCAAGAGACCCAGTACTTC. Protein: CASSLLGSRGQETQYF.

CDR3 amino acids: CASSLGQGTSYYGYTF. CDR3 in DNA: TGTGCCAGCAGCTTGGGACAGGGAACGTCTTACTATGGCTACACCTTC. The V call is TRBV5-4, the J call TRBJ1-2; 7 bases map to TRBD1. This CDR3 comprises 16 residues. V was clipped by 0 bases and J by 3 bases; unmatched bases: 8. Per germline, CDR1 SGHNT and CDR2 YYREEE (reference sequence).

As regards this clonotype: A read error may account for a junction end that differs from germline. The chain joins TRBV7-6 to TRBJ2-1; D may be TRBD1 (8 bases). This CDR3 is built from 16 residues. CDR1 and CDR2 from the germline V gene are SGHVS and FNYEAQ. CDR3 protein: CASSPQGGVPYNEQFF. In DNA form, the CDR3 reads TGTGCTAGCAGCCCACAGGGGGGGGTACCGTACAATGAGCAGTTCTTC.

V usage is TRBV27 and J usage is TRBJ1-1; possibly TRBD1 for D (5 bases). The germline V gene has CDR1 MNHEY and CDR2 SMNVEV (reference sequence). Trimming shortened V by 7 bases and J by 5 bases, and 14 bases separated the two germline ends. This CDR3 comprises 13 residues. The CDR3 is CASTSRGETEAFF. The CDR3 DNA reads as TGTGCCAGCACTTCACGAGGGGAGACTGAAGCTTTCTTT.

The rearrangement uses TRBV12-3 or TRBV12-4 and TRBJ2-7; no reliable D call. Trimming removed 1 base from V and 0 bases from J, with 22 bases in between. The CDR3 extends over 19 amino acids. DNA of the CDR3: TGTGCCAGCAGTTTAGTTTATGGGTTGGGGTCATGGAGCTCCTACGAGCAGTACTTC. Protein sequence: CASSLVYGLGSWSSYEQYF.